This paragraph covers one T cell receptor beta chain sequence. The antigen is not known. The data were obtained in a study of cytomegalovirus exposure and HLA in healthy donors. The J segment lost 7 bases and the V segment lost 3 bases, leaving 7 bases of the junction unmatched. Germline loops: CDR1 PRHDT, CDR2 FYEKMQ (reference sequence). The CDR3 loop spans 14 amino acids. Sequencing used immunoSEQ multiplex PCR; TCRdb keeps in-frame clones, though not all of them. Of some 250,000 clones listed, roughly 89% are singletons. Broader study findings: Clusters of TCRs from the first cohort tended to co-occur in the roughly 120 validation repertoires (as a later analysis found). A classifier reportedly called cytomegalovirus status with high sensitivity and specificity. Usually a TCR sequence was rare, but some public TCRs were found in many donors. According to the study, 160 or so TCR beta chains were cytomegalovirus-associated.

Specimen: PBMCs. The V gene is TRBV13, the J gene TRBJ1-2, with TRBD1 matching over 8 bases. This TCR came from a young woman in good health and CMV-seronegative. CDR3 sequence (DNA): TGTGCCAGCAGCTTCACAGGGGGAGTAGGTGGCTACACCTTC. It yields the protein CASSFTGGVGGYTF.